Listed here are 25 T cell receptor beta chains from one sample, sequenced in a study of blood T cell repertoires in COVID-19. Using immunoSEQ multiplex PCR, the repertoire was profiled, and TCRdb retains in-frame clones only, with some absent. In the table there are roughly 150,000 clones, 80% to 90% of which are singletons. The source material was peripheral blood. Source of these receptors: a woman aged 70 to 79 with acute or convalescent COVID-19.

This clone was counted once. The CDR3, as DNA: TGTGCCAGCCTCCTAGGTTGGGTTGGCTACGAGCAGTACGTC. As protein: CASLLGWVGYEQYV. V and J are TRBV2 and TRBJ2-7, with no clear D. The CDR3 is 14 amino acids. In germline, CDR1 is SNHLY, CDR2 FYNNEI. Trimming cost V 8 bases and J 3 bases, with 17 bases left between them.

The CDR3 DNA sequence: TGTGCCAGCAGTTTGTCAGGGTATCTTCGTGGCTACACCTTC. Its translation is CASSLSGYLRGYTF. The V gene is TRBV27, the J gene TRBJ1-2; possibly TRBD1 for D (5 bases). The CDR3 is 14 residues long. V lost 3 bases to trimming and J lost 7 bases, with 15 bases between them. Per the germline V gene, CDR1 is MNHEY and CDR2 is SMNVEV (reference sequence).

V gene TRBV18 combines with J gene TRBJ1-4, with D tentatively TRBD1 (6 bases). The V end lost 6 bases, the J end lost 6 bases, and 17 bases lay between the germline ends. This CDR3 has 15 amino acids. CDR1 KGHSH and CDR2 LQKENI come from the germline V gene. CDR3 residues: CASSPDRKSYEKLFF. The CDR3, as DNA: TGTGCCAGCTCGCCCGACAGGAAAAGTTATGAAAAACTGTTTTTT.

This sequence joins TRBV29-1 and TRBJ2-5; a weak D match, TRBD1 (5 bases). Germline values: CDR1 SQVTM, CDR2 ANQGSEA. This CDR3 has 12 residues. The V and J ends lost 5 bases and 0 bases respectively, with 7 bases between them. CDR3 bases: TGCAGCGTTCAGGGTAACCAAGAGACCCAGTACTTC. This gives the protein CSVQGNQETQYF.

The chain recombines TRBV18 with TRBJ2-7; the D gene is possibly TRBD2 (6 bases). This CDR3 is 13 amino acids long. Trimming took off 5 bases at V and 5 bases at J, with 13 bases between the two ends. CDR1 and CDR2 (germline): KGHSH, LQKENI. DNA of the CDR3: TGTGCCAGCTCATCGAATTCGGGGGACGAGCAGTACGTC. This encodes CASSSNSGDEQYV.

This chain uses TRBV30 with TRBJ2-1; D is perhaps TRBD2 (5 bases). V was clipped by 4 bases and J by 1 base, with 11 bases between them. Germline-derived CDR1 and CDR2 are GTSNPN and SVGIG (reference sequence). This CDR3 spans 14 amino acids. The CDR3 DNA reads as TGTGCCTGGACTGGGAGTAGGTCCTACAATGAGCAGTTCTTC. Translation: CAWTGSRSYNEQFF.

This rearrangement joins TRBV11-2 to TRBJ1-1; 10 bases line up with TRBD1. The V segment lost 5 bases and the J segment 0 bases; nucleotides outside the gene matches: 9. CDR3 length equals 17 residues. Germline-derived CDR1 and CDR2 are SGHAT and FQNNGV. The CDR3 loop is CASSPRDRGYMNTEAFF. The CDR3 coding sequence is TGTGCCAGCAGCCCCCGGGACAGGGGATACATGAACACTGAAGCTTTCTTT.

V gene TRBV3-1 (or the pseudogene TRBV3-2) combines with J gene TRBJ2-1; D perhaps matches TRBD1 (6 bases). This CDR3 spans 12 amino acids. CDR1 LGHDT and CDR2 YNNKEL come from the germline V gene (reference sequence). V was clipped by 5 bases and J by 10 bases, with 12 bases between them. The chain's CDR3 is CASSLQGIEQFF. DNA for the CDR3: TGTGCCAGCAGCTTACAGGGAATAGAGCAGTTCTTC.

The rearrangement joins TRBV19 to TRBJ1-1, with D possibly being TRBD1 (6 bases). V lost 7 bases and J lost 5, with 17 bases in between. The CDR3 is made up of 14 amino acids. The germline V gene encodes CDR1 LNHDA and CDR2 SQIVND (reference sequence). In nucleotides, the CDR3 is TGTGCCAGTATCCAACAGGGTGGGGTGACTGAAGCTTTCTTT. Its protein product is CASIQQGGVTEAFF.

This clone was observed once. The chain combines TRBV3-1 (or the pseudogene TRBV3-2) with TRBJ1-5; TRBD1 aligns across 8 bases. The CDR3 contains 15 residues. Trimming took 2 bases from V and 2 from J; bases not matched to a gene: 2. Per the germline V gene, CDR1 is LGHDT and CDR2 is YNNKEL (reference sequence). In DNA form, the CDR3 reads TGTGCCAGCAGCCAACAGGGGGCGCGCAATCAGCCCCAGCATTTT. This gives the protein CASSQQGARNQPQHF.

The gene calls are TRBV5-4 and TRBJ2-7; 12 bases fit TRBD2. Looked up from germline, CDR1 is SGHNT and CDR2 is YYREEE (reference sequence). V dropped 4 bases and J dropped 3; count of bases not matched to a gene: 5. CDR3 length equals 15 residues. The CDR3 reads CASSGGLAGYYEQYF. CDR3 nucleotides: TGTGCCAGCAGCGGAGGACTAGCGGGATACTACGAGCAGTACTTC. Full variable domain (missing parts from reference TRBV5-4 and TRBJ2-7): ETGVTQSPTHLIKTRGQQVTLRCSSQSGHNTVSWYQQALGQGPQFIFQYYREEENGRGNFPPRFSGLQFPNYSSELNVNALELDDSALYLCASSGGLAGYYEQYFGPGTRLTVT.

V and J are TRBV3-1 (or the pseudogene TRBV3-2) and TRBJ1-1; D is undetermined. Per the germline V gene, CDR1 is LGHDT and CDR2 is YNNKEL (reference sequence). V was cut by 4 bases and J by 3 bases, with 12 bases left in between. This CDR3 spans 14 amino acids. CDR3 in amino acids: CASSLAGGDTEAFF. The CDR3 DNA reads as TGTGCCAGCAGCCTCGCGGGAGGAGACACTGAAGCTTTCTTT.

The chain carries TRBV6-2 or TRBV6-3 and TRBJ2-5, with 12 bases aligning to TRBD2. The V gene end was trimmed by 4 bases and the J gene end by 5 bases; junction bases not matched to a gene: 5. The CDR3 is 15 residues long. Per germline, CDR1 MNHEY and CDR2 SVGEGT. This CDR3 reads CASSSLAGGRETQYF. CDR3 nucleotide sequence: TGTGCCAGCAGTTCCCTAGCGGGGGGGCGGGAGACCCAGTACTTC.

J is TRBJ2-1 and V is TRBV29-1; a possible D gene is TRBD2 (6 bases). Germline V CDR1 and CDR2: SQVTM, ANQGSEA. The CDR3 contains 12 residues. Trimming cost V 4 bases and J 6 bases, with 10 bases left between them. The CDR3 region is CSVVRGGNEQFF. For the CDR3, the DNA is TGCAGCGTTGTGAGGGGAGGCAATGAGCAGTTCTTC.

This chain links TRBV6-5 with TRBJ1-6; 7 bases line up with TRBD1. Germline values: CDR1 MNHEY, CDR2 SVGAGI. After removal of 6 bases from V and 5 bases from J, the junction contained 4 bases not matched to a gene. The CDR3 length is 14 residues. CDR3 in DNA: TGTGCCAGCAGGGGGGGACAGAATAATTCACCCCTCCACTTT. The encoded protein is CASRGGQNNSPLHF.

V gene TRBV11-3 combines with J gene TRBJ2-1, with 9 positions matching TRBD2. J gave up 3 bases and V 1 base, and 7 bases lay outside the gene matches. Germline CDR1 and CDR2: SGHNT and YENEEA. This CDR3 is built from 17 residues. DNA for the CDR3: TGTGCCAGCAGCTTAGCTGGGACTAGCCGAAGCTACAATGAGCAGTTCTTC. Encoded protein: CASSLAGTSRSYNEQFF.

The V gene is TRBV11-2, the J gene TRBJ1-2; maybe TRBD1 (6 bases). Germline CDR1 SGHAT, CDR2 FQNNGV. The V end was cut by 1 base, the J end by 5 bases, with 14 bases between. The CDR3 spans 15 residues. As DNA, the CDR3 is TGTGCCAGCAGCTTAGTGGGGCAGGGGAGTTATGGCTACACCTTC. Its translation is CASSLVGQGSYGYTF.

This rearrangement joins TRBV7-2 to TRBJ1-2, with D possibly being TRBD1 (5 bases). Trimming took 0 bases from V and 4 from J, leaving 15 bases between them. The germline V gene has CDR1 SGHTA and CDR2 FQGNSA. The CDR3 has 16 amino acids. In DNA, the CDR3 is TGTGCCAGCAGCTTAGCGCTCGGGGGGATGGGCTATGGCTACACCTTC. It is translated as CASSLALGGMGYGYTF.

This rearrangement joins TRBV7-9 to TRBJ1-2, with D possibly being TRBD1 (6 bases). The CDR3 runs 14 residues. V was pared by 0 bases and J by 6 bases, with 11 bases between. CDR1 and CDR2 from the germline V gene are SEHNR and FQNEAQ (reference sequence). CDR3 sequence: CASSLAGHGHGYTF. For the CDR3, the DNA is TGTGCCAGCAGCTTAGCGGGACACGGGCATGGCTACACCTTC.

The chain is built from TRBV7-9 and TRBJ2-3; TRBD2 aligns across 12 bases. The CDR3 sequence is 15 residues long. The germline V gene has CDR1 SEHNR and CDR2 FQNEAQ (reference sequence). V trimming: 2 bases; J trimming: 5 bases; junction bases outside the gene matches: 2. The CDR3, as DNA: TGTGCCAGCAGCTTACTAGCGGGGGGGGGAGATACGCAGTATTTT. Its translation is CASSLLAGGGDTQYF. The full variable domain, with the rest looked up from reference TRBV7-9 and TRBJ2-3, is DTGVSQNPRHKITKRGQNVTFRCDPISEHNRLYWYRQTLGQGPEFLTYFQNEAQLEKSRLLSDRFSAERPKGSFSTLEIQRTEQGDSAMYLCASSLLAGGGDTQYFGPGTRLTVL.

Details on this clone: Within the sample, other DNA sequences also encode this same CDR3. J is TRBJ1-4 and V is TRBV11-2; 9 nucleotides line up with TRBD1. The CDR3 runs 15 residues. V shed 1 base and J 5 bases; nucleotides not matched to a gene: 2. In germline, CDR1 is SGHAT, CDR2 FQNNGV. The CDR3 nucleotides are TGTGCCAGCAGCTTAGGGGACAGGGACAATGAAAAACTGTTTTTT. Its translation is CASSLGDRDNEKLFF.

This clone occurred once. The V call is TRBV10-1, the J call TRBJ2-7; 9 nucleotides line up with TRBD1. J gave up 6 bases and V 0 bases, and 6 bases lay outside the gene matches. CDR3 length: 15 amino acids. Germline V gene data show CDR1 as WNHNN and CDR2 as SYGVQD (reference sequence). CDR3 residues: CASSESGTGPLEQYF. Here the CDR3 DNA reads TGCGCCAGCAGTGAGTCCGGGACAGGGCCGCTCGAGCAGTACTTC.

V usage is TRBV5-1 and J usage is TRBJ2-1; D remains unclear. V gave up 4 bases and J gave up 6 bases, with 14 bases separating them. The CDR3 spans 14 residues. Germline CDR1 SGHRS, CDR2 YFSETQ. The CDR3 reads CASSVAVPPNEQFF. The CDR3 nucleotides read TGCGCCAGCAGCGTTGCGGTACCCCCCAATGAGCAGTTCTTC.

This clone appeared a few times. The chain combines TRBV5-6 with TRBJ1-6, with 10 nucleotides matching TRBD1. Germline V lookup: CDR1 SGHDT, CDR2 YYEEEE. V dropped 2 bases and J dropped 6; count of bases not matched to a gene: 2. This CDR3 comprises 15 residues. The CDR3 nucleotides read TGTGCCAGCAGCTTCAGGGACAGGGGTAATTCACCCCTCCACTTT. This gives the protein CASSFRDRGNSPLHF.

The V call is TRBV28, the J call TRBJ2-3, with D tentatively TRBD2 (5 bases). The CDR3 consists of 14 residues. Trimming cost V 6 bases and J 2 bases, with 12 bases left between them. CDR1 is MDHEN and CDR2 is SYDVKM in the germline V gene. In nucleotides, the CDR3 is TGTGCCAGCAGAGACCGGACTTACACAGATACGCAGTATTTT. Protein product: CASRDRTYTDTQYF. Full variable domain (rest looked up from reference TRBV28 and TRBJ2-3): DVKVTQSSRYLVKRTGEKVFLECVQDMDHENMFWYRQDPGLGLRLIYFSYDVKMKEKGDIPEGYSVSREKKERFSLILESASTNQTSMYLCASRDRTYTDTQYFGPGTRLTVL.